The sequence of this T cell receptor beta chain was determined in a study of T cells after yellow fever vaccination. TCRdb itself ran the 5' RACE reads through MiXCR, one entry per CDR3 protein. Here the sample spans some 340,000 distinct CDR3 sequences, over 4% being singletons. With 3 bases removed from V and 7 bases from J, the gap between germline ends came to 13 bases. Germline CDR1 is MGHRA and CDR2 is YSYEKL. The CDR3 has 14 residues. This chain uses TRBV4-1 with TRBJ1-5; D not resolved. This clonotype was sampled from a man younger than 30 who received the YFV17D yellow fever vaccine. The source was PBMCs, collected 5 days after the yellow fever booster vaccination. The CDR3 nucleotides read TGCGCCAGCAGCCACGCGACTTATTCACAGCCCCAGCATTTT. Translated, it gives CASSHATYSQPQHF.